This T cell receptor (beta chain) comes out of a study of T-cell reconstitution after alpha-beta-depleted transplantation in children. This clonotype was detected many times. Antigen specificity is unknown. Unique molecular identifiers were used to barcode this TCRbeta library. TCRdb called the PCR reads again in MiXCR, with one record for every CDR3 protein. The data show roughly 66,000 distinct CDR3 sequences, over 4.5% seen once. Overall study findings and caveats: Reports say that about two months after transplant, the alpha-beta T cells came out of several hundred graft clones that had expanded. Diversity and T-cell counts at one year after transplant derived mostly from new T cells. Where some patients showed high TCRbeta diversity at day 60, it came from recipient T cells and thymic progenitors that had survived.

Germline V gene data show CDR1 as MNHEY and CDR2 as SVGEGT. The CDR3 runs 13 residues. V shed 6 bases, J shed 8 bases, and the junction held 5 bases outside the gene matches. The specimen was PBMCs, mostly from graft donor cells, collected 180 days after TCRalphabeta/CD19-depleted stem cell transplant. The rearrangement uses TRBV6-2 or TRBV6-3 and TRBJ1-4; 8 nucleotides line up with TRBD1. This TCR was recovered from a boy under three years old who had a stem cell transplant for acute myeloid leukemia, so the T cells may come from the graft donor. This chain's CDR3 is CASSLDRVEKLFF. CDR3 sequence (DNA): TGTGCCAGCAGCCTGGACAGGGTCGAAAAACTGTTTTTT.